These T cell receptor beta chains were read from a single sample in a study of monozygotic twins with inflammatory bowel disease. TCRdb reanalyzed the 5' RACE reads, giving one entry per CDR3 protein sequence and no DNA. The ten top clones account for about 2.6%, within a sample of roughly 150,000 distinct CDR3 sequences. The sample comprised blood. These receptors all stem from a human donor with ulcerative colitis or Crohn's disease, or a healthy co-twin of an affected twin (not recorded which). The CDR3 runs from the conserved cysteine through the conserved F or W.

J gene	V gene	CDR3 length	CDR3 protein
TRBJ2-2	TRBV10-3	16	CAISEFGQANTGELFF
TRBJ2-2	TRBV24-1	14	CATSQVVGGGELFF
TRBJ1-1	TRBV14	14	CASTPIDRNTEAFF
TRBJ1-2	TRBV10-3	14	CAISDRGQDYGYTF
TRBJ1-1	TRBV18	11	CASSPGTEAFF
TRBJ1-3	TRBV7-2	15	CASSERQGSGNTIYF
TRBJ1-5	TRBV20-1	13	CSALTGGGQPQHF
TRBJ1-5	TRBV20-1	14	CSAREAGVDQPQHF
TRBJ1-6	TRBV28	13	CASSSQGYSPLHF
TRBJ1-3	TRBV9	17	CASSVDAGFRAGNTIYF
TRBJ2-3	TRBV20-1	14	CSAEPGLGVDTQYF
TRBJ2-7	TRBV5-1	14	CASSTGTGDYEQYF
TRBJ1-1	TRBV5-1	17	CASSLRGPKLRGTEAFF
TRBJ2-1	TRBV18	13	CASSPIGSSHGFF
TRBJ1-1	TRBV4-3	17	CASSQDVTGRAGTEAFF
TRBJ2-1	TRBV24-1	15	CATSDLQGSSGEQFF
TRBJ1-6	TRBV7-2	15	CASRRGTGENSPLHF
TRBJ1-2	TRBV9	15	CASTLQGQGAGGYTF
TRBJ2-5	TRBV5-6	13	CASSRGQGETQYF
TRBJ2-3	TRBV20-1	11	CSAGYTDTQYF
TRBJ2-1	TRBV11-1	14	CASSLRLVPNEQFF
TRBJ1-2	TRBV12-3/TRBV12-4	14	CASSLAGSDYGYTF
TRBJ2-7	TRBV7-6	15	CASSLAGQGSYEQYF
TRBJ2-2	TRBV20-1	15	CSAYSPDLDTGELFF